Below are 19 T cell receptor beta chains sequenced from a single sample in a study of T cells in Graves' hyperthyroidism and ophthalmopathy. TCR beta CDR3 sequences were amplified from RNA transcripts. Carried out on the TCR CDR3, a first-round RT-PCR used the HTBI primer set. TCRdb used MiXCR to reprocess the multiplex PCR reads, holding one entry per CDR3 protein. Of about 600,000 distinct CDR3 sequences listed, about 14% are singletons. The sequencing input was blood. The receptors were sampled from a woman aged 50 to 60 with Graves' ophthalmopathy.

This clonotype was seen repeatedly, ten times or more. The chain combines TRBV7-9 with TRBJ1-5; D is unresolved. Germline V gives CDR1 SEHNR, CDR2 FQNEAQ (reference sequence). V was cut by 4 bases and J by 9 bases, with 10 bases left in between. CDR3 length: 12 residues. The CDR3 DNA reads TGTGCCAGCAGCTCTCCGAAAGGGCCCCAGCATTTT. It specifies CASSSPKGPQHF.

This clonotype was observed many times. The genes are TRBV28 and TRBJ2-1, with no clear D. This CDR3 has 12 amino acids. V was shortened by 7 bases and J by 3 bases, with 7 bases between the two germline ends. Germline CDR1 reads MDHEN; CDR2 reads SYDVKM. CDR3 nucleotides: TGTGCCAGCACCAGCCTCTACAATGAGCAGTTCTTC. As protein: CASTSLYNEQFF. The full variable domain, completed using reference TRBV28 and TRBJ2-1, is DVKVTQSSRYLVKRTGEKVFLECVQDMDHENMFWYRQDPGLGLRLIYFSYDVKMKEKGDIPEGYSVSREKKERFSLILESASTNQTSMYLCASTSLYNEQFFGPGTRLTVL.

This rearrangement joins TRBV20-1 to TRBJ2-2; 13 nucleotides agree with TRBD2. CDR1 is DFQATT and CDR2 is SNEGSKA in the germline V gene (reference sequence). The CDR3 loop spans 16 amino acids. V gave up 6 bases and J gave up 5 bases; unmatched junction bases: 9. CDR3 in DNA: TGCAGTGCCAGGACTAGCGGGGGATTGATAACCGGGGAGCTGTTTTTT. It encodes CSARTSGGLITGELFF.

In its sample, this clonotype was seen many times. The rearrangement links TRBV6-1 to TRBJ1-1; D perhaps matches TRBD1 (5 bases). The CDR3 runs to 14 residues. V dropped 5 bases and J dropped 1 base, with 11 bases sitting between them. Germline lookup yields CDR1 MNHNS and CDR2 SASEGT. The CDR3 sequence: CASSPPGANTEAFF. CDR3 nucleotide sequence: TGTGCCAGCAGTCCTCCCGGGGCGAACACTGAAGCTTTCTTT.

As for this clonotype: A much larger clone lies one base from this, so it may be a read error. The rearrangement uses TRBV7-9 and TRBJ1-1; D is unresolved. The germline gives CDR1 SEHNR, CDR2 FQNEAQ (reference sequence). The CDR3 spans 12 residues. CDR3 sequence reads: CANSLGYFEAFF. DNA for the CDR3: TGTGCCAACAGCTTAGGGTATTTTGAAGCTTTCTTT.

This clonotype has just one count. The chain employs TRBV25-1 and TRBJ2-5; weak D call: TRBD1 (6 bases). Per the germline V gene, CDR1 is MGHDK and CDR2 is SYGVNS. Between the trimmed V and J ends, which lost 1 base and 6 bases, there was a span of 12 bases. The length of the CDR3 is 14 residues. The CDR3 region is CASSELWGRKTQYF. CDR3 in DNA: TGTGCCAGCAGTGAATTGTGGGGGCGCAAGACCCAGTACTTC.

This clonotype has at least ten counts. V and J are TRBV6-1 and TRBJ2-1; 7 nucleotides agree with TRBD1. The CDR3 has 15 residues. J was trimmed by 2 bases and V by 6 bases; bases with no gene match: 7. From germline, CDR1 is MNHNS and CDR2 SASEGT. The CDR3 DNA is TGTGCCAGCAGCGCCGAACAGGGGACCTACAATGAGCAGTTCTTC. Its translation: CASSAEQGTYNEQFF.

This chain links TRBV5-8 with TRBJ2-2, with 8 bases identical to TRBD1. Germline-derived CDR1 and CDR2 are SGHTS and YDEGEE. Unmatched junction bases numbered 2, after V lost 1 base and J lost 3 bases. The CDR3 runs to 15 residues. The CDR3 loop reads CASSLQGADTGELFF. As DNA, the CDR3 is TGTGCCAGCAGCTTGCAGGGGGCGGACACCGGGGAGCTGTTTTTT.

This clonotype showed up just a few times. This CDR3 reads CASTLAGGSATEAFF. The CDR3 region has the DNA TGTGCCAGCACCCTGGCAGGGGGTTCGGCCACTGAAGCTTTCTTT. The chain recombines TRBV27 with TRBJ1-1; the match to TRBD1 covers 7 bases. This CDR3 is 15 amino acids long. CDR1 and CDR2 (germline): MNHEY, SMNVEV (reference sequence). J was trimmed by 4 bases and V by 7 bases; bases with no gene match: 12.

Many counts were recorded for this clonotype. The CDR3 DNA follows: TGTGCCAGCAGCTTTGGGGACTCCCAAGAGACCCAGTACTTC. Amino acids: CASSFGDSQETQYF. The gene calls are TRBV5-5 and TRBJ2-5, with D possibly TRBD2 on 6 matching bases. V shed 2 bases and J shed 1 base, with 9 bases lying between them. The CDR3 has 14 amino acids. Germline V lookup: CDR1 SGHKS, CDR2 YYEKEE (reference sequence).

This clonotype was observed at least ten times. The CDR3 here is CASSLGEDRSTYEQYF. The CDR3 DNA reads as TGTGCCAGCAGTTTAGGGGAGGACAGGAGTACCTACGAGCAGTACTTC. The genes are TRBV12-3 or TRBV12-4 and TRBJ2-7; D might be TRBD1 (7 bases). There are 16 residues in the CDR3. The germline V and J ends were trimmed by 1 base and 2 bases, with 15 bases remaining between them.

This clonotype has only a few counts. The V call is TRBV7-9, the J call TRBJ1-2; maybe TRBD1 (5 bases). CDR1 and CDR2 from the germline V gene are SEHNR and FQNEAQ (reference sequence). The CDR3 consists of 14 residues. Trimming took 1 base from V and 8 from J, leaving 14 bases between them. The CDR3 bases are TGTGCCAGCAGCTTAGGATCCGGGGCGCTGGGCTACACCTTC. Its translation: CASSLGSGALGYTF.

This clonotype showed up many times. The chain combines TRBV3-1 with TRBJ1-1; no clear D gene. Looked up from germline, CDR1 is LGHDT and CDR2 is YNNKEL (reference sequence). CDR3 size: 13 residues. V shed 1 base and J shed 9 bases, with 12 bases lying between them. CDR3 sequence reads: CASSQAAGSQAFF. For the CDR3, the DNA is TGTGCCAGCAGCCAAGCTGCGGGGTCTCAAGCTTTCTTT.

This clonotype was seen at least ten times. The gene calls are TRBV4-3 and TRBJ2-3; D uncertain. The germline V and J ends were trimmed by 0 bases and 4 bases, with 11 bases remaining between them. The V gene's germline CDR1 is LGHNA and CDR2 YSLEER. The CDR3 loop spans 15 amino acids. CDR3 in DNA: TGCGCCAGCAGCCAAGAGCTAAGGACGGCAGATACGCAGTATTTT. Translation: CASSQELRTADTQYF.

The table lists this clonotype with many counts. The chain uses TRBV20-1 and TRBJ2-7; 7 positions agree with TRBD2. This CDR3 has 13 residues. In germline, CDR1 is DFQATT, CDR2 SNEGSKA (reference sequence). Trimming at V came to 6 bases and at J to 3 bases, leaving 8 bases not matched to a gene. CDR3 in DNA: TGCAGTGCCCCGGTCGGACTAGGCTACGAGCAGTACTTC. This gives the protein CSAPVGLGYEQYF.

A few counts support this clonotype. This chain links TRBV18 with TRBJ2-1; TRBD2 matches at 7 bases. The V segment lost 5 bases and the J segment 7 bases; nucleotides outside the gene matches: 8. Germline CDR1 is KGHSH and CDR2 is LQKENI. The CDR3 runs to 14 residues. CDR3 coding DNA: TGTGCCAGCTCAAGCGGGAAATTATTGAATGAGCAGTTCTTC. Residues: CASSSGKLLNEQFF.

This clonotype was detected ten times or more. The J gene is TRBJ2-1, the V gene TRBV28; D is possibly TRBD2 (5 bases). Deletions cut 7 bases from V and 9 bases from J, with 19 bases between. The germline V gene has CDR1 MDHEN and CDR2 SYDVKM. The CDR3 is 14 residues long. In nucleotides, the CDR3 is TGTGCCAGCACCAGTCCCCGCCCTCGGGGTGAGCAGTTCTTC. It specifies CASTSPRPRGEQFF.

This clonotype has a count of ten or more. This CDR3 is CASSSLAGRSYNEQFF. The CDR3 bases are TGTGCCAGCAGTTCTCTAGCGGGAAGGTCCTACAATGAGCAGTTCTTC. J is TRBJ2-1 and V is TRBV27, with 9 bases matching TRBD2. Germline CDR1 is MNHEY and CDR2 is SMNVEV (reference sequence). Trimming at V came to 4 bases and at J to 1 base, leaving 5 bases not matched to a gene. This CDR3 spans 16 amino acids.

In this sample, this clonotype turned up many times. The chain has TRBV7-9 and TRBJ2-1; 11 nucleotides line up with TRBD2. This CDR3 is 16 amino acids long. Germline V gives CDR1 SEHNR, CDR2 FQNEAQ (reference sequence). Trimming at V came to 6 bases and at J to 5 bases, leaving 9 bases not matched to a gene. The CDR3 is CASRLGAGLADNEQFF. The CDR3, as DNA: TGTGCCAGCAGACTAGGGGCGGGACTAGCGGACAATGAGCAGTTCTTC. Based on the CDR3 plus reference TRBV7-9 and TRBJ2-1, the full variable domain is DTGVSQNPRHKITKRGQNVTFRCDPISEHNRLYWYRQTLGQGPEFLTYFQNEAQLEKSRLLSDRFSAERPKGSFSTLEIQRTEQGDSAMYLCASRLGAGLADNEQFFGPGTRLTVL.